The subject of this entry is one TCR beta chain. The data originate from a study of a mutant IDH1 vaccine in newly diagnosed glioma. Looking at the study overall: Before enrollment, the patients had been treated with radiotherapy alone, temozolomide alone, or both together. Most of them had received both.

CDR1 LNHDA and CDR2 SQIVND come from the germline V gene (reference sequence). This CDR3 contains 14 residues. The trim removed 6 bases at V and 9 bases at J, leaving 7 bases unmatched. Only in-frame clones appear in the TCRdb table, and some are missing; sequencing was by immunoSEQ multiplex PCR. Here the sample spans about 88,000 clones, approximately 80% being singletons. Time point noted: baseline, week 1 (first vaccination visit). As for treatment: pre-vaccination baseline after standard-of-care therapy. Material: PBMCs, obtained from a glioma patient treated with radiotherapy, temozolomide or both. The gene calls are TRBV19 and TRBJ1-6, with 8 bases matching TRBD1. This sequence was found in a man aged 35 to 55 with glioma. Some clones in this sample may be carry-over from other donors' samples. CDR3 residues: CASSTTGVGSPLHF. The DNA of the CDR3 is TGTGCCAGTAGCACGACAGGGGTGGGTTCACCCCTCCACTTT.